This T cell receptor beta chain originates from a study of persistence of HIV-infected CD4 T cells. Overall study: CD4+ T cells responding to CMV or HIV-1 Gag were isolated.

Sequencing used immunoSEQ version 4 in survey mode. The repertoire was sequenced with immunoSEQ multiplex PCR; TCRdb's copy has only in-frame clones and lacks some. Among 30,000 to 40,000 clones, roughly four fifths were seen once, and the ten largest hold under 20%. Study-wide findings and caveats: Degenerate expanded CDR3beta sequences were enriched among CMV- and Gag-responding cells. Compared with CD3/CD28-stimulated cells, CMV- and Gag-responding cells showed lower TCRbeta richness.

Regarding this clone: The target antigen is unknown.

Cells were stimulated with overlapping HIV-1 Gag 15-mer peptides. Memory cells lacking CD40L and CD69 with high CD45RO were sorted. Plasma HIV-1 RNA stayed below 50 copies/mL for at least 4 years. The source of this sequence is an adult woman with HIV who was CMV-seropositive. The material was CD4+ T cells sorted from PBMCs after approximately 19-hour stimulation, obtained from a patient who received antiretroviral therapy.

The CDR3 DNA is TGTGCCAGCAGTGAGGGGACTAGCGCATACACCGGGGAGCTGTTTTTT. Protein product: CASSEGTSAYTGELFF. The chain recombines TRBV2 with TRBJ2-2; 10 bases align to TRBD2. The CDR3 covers 16 residues. Trimming cost V 3 bases and J 3 bases; bases outside gene matches: 4. Germline assignment: CDR1 SNHLY and CDR2 FYNNEI.